These 27 T cell receptor beta chains originate from one sample sequenced in a study of shared clonotypes between healthy human individuals. Clones were sequenced by immunoSEQ multiplex PCR, and TCRdb holds only the in-frame ones, with some missing. The sample lists over 2,000,000 clones; approximately 92% were seen once. CD45RO-negative cells were positively selected for CCR7, leaving out terminally differentiated effector memory CD45RA+ cells. What was sequenced was naive CD8+ T cells from PBMCs. Receptors originate from a man younger than 35 in good health. Some clones in this sample may be carry-over from other donors' samples.

This sequence joins TRBV7-9 and TRBJ2-7, with TRBD2 matching 9 bases. Germline lookup yields CDR1 SEHNR and CDR2 FQNEAQ (reference sequence). The CDR3 is 14 amino acids. The V gene end was trimmed by 8 bases and the J gene end by 7 bases; junction bases not matched to a gene: 12. The CDR3 region is CASQLGREGLEQYF. CDR3 sequence (DNA): TGTGCCAGCCAATTGGGGCGGGAGGGCCTTGAGCAGTACTTC.

Details on this clone: The sample holds other DNA sequences that translate to the same CDR3. The chain has TRBV7-9 and TRBJ2-7, with D possibly called TRBD1 or TRBD2 (5 bases each). CDR3 length equals 13 residues. Germline V gives CDR1 SEHNR, CDR2 FQNEAQ (reference sequence). The V and J ends lost 4 bases and 0 bases respectively, with 7 bases between them. The CDR3: CASSSGTSYEQYF. CDR3 in DNA: TGTGCCAGCAGCTCAGGGACCTCCTACGAGCAGTACTTC.

The chain employs TRBV6-5 and TRBJ2-7; TRBD1 matches at 7 bases. V shed 6 bases and J 3 bases; nucleotides not matched to a gene: 11. Germline CDR1 reads MNHEY; CDR2 reads SVGAGI. The CDR3 length is 15 residues. CDR3 bases: TGTGCCAGCAGGCAGAGGGGACAGACCTACTACGAGCAGTACTTC. Its translation: CASRQRGQTYYEQYF.

The V call is TRBV6-1, the J call TRBJ2-1, with D possibly being TRBD1 (5 bases). This CDR3 is 16 amino acids long. The germline V gene has CDR1 MNHNS and CDR2 SASEGT. V gave up 2 bases and J gave up 6 bases, with 17 bases separating them. In DNA, the CDR3 is TGTGCCAGCAGTGAAAGGGGTGGGGTTAGGTCCAATGAGCAGTTCTTC. Translated, it gives CASSERGGVRSNEQFF.

V and J are TRBV4-2 and TRBJ2-2; a weak D match, TRBD1 (5 bases). Germline CDR1 LGHNA, CDR2 YNFKEQ. This CDR3 is 16 amino acids long. Trimming removed 6 bases at V and 3 bases at J, with 17 bases between. CDR3 sequence reads: CASRTWAGNYTGELFF. The CDR3 DNA reads as TGTGCCAGCAGGACGTGGGCAGGGAATTACACCGGGGAGCTGTTTTTT.

As concerns this clone: The same CDR3 is also encoded by other DNA sequences in this sample. This chain links TRBV27 with TRBJ2-7; 9 positions match TRBD2. Germline V CDR1 and CDR2: MNHEY, SMNVEV (reference sequence). The length of the CDR3 is 13 residues. J gave up 7 bases and V 2 bases, and 3 bases lay outside the gene matches. Here the CDR3 reads CASSLGSGSEQYF. The CDR3 nucleotides read TGTGCCAGCAGTTTAGGTAGCGGGAGTGAGCAGTACTTC.

The J gene is TRBJ2-7, the V gene TRBV29-1; D tentatively fits TRBD1 or TRBD2 (6 bases each). V was pared by 5 bases and J by 1 base, with 15 bases between. The germline CDR1 and CDR2 sequences are SQVTM and ANQGSEA. This CDR3 is 14 amino acids long. The CDR3 here is CSVIIGGRSYEQYF. The CDR3 nucleotides read TGCAGCGTTATTATAGGGGGGAGGTCCTACGAGCAGTACTTC.

This clone was seen only once. The genes are TRBV4-2 and TRBJ2-5; a weak D match, TRBD1 (6 bases). The ends were cut back, 0 bases at V and 4 bases at J, with 12 bases in the middle. In germline, CDR1 is LGHNA, CDR2 YNFKEQ. The CDR3 covers 15 residues. This CDR3 reads CASSQDIGRGETQYF. In DNA form, the CDR3 reads TGTGCCAGCAGCCAAGATATAGGCAGGGGAGAGACCCAGTACTTC.

The chain links TRBV4-1 to TRBJ2-5; TRBD2 agrees at 8 bases. This CDR3 region has 15 residues. Per the germline V gene, CDR1 is MGHRA and CDR2 is YSYEKL. The J segment lost 1 base and the V segment lost 6 bases, leaving 7 bases of the junction unmatched. The CDR3 region has the DNA TGCGCCAGCAGTCCTTTAGCGGGACCCCAAGAGACCCAGTACTTC. It translates to CASSPLAGPQETQYF.

This chain uses TRBV18 with TRBJ2-2, with D perhaps being TRBD1 or TRBD2 (6 bases each). The CDR3 loop spans 16 amino acids. CDR1 is KGHSH and CDR2 is LQKENI in the germline V gene. The V end was cut by 0 bases, the J end by 1 base, with 9 bases between. DNA of the CDR3: TGTGCCAGCTCACCACCCGGGGGCCAGAACACCGGGGAGCTGTTTTTT. Amino acids: CASSPPGGQNTGELFF.

V is TRBV6-5 and J is TRBJ2-7, with D possibly matching TRBD2 (6 bases). CDR3 size: 14 residues. The V gene lost 6 bases and the J gene lost 5 bases, with 17 bases spanning the gap. Per the germline V gene, CDR1 is MNHEY and CDR2 is SVGAGI. In DNA, the CDR3 is TGTGCCAGCAGCTTCCTAGCGTCCGCCAACGAGCAGTACTTC. Its protein product is CASSFLASANEQYF.

The chain employs TRBV7-9 and TRBJ2-1, with 8 bases matching TRBD2. The V gene's germline CDR1 is SEHNR and CDR2 FQNEAQ (reference sequence). This CDR3 is 15 amino acids long. V shed 5 bases and J 4 bases; nucleotides not matched to a gene: 7. CDR3 sequence: CASSAILAVYNEQFF. Written as DNA, the CDR3 is TGTGCCAGCAGCGCTATACTAGCGGTTTACAATGAGCAGTTCTTC.

The V call is TRBV4-1, the J call TRBJ2-5; 7 positions match TRBD2. TRBJ2-7 explains the end of the DNA better; the J call may be wrong. This CDR3 spans 15 amino acids. The germline CDR1 and CDR2 sequences are MGHRA and YSYEKL. CDR3 DNA sequence: TGCGCCAGCAGCGAGAGGGCTAGCGGTTCCTACGAGCAGTACTTC. Translation: CASSERASGSYEQYF.

The rearrangement uses TRBV27 and TRBJ2-3; TRBD2 matches 9 bases. Losses at the gene ends were 1 base for V and 0 bases for J; bases not matched to a gene: 2. The CDR3 length is 16 residues. Germline values: CDR1 MNHEY, CDR2 SMNVEV (reference sequence). The CDR3 DNA follows: TGTGCCAGCAGTTTATGGCTAGCGGGAAGCACAGATACGCAGTATTTT. Translating gives CASSLWLAGSTDTQYF.

The chain recombines TRBV18 with TRBJ1-2, with 9 bases matching TRBD1. Germline V gene sequence: CDR1 KGHSH, CDR2 LQKENI. The CDR3 is 14 residues long. V dropped 2 bases and J dropped 2; count of bases not matched to a gene: 0. CDR3 in DNA: TGTGCCAGCTCACCAGGGACAGGGAACTATGGCTACACCTTC. Its translation is CASSPGTGNYGYTF.

J is TRBJ2-7 and V is TRBV27; a possible D gene is TRBD2 (6 bases). V gave up 6 bases and J gave up 3 bases, with 9 bases separating them. The CDR3 extends over 12 amino acids. Germline V CDR1 and CDR2: MNHEY, SMNVEV (reference sequence). CDR3 protein: CASRRGIYEQYF. The CDR3 coding sequence is TGTGCCAGCAGGCGGGGAATCTACGAGCAGTACTTC.

Only one count was recorded for this clone. V is TRBV27 and J is TRBJ2-1; D is possibly TRBD2 (6 bases). V lost 3 bases and J lost 2, with 14 bases in between. Germline V lookup: CDR1 MNHEY, CDR2 SMNVEV (reference sequence). This CDR3 has 16 residues. This CDR3 is CASSLGGGRTYNEQFF. CDR3 coding DNA: TGTGCCAGCAGTTTGGGAGGCGGCAGAACCTACAATGAGCAGTTCTTC.

This clone was observed a single time. The sample contains more than one DNA sequence encoding this CDR3. This rearrangement joins TRBV6-5 to TRBJ2-5; 7 bases are shared with TRBD2. CDR1 is MNHEY and CDR2 is SVGAGI in the germline V gene. This CDR3 is 14 amino acids long. V was clipped by 2 bases and J by 5 bases; unmatched bases: 5. CDR3 in amino acids: CASSYDGEGETQYF. CDR3 bases: TGTGCCAGCAGTTACGACGGGGAGGGGGAGACCCAGTACTTC.

CDR3 DNA sequence: TGTGCCAGCAGTCCAGGACTAGCGGACCAAAGCTCCTACGAGCAGTACTTC. Translated, it gives CASSPGLADQSSYEQYF. The chain recombines TRBV28 with TRBJ2-7, with 10 bases matching TRBD2. Per the germline V gene, CDR1 is MDHEN and CDR2 is SYDVKM. Germline trimming cut 5 bases from V and 0 bases from J; bases unmatched to any gene: 10. This CDR3 is built from 17 residues. Variable domain in full (rest from reference TRBV28 and TRBJ2-7): DVKVTQSSRYLVKRTGEKVFLECVQDMDHENMFWYRQDPGLGLRLIYFSYDVKMKEKGDIPEGYSVSREKKERFSLILESASTNQTSMYLCASSPGLADQSSYEQYFGPGTRLTVT.

This clone appeared once. This rearrangement joins TRBV9 to TRBJ2-1, with 7 bases fitting TRBD2. CDR3 length: 15 amino acids. Germline V gene lookup returns CDR1 SGDLS and CDR2 YYNGEE. V shed 4 bases, J shed 7 bases, and the junction held 11 bases outside the gene matches. CDR3 protein: CASSRYKGAGNEQFF. DNA of the CDR3: TGTGCCAGCAGCCGCTATAAGGGAGCGGGGAATGAGCAGTTCTTC. The full variable domain, rest sourced from reference TRBV9 and TRBJ2-1, is DSGVTQTPKHLITATGQRVTLRCSPRSGDLSVYWYQQSLDQGLQFLIQYYNGEERAKGNILERFSAQQFPDLHSELNLSSLELGDSALYFCASSRYKGAGNEQFFGPGTRLTVL.

V is TRBV6-4 and J is TRBJ2-5; no firm D call. The germline gives CDR1 MRHNA, CDR2 SNTAGT. The CDR3 has 11 residues. The V end lost 4 bases, the J end lost 5 bases, and 5 bases lay between the germline ends. The CDR3 DNA follows: TGTGCCAGCAGTGCGCGTGAGACCCAGTACTTC. It codes for CASSARETQYF.

V is TRBV7-2 and J is TRBJ2-7; 8 nucleotides align to TRBD1. Germline V gene lookup returns CDR1 SGHTA and CDR2 FQGNSA. The CDR3 has 14 residues. Losses at the gene ends were 5 bases for V and 3 bases for J; bases not matched to a gene: 6. CDR3 coding DNA: TGTGCCAGCAGCCAAGACAGGGGTGTCTACGAGCAGTACTTC. Its translation: CASSQDRGVYEQYF. The full variable domain, its missing parts supplied by reference TRBV7-2 and TRBJ2-7, is GAGVSQSPSNKVTEKGKDVELRCDPISGHTALYWYRQSLGQGLEFLIYFQGNSAPDKSGLPSDRFSAERTGGSVSTLTIQRTQQEDSAVYLCASSQDRGVYEQYFGPGTRLTVT.

This chain uses TRBV13 with TRBJ1-2, with a possible D match to TRBD1 (5 bases). Trimming shortened V by 0 bases and J by 5 bases, and 13 bases separated the two germline ends. The CDR3 length is 15 residues. Per germline, CDR1 PRHDT and CDR2 FYEKMQ (reference sequence). CDR3: CASSLGLGGVYGYTF. The CDR3 region has the DNA TGTGCCAGCAGCTTAGGCCTGGGGGGAGTGTATGGCTACACCTTC.

On this clone: At the DNA level, this CDR3 is encoded by other sequences in the same sample as well. The CDR3 coding sequence is TGTGCCAGCAGTTTGGATTTCTACAATGAGCAGTTCTTC. Encoded protein: CASSLDFYNEQFF. This chain connects TRBV27 to TRBJ2-1, with no clear D. V was shortened by 3 bases and J by 3 bases, with 6 bases between the two germline ends. CDR1 is MNHEY and CDR2 is SMNVEV in the germline V gene (reference sequence). The CDR3 totals 13 residues.

This chain joins TRBV7-9 and TRBJ1-1; 9 nucleotides agree with TRBD1. The CDR3 consists of 14 residues. The germline V gene has CDR1 SEHNR and CDR2 FQNEAQ (reference sequence). Trimming at V came to 8 bases and at J to 7 bases, leaving 11 bases not matched to a gene. For the CDR3, the DNA is TGTGCCAGCGGGCAAGACAGGGGGGATTTTGAAGCTTTCTTT. Translated, it gives CASGQDRGDFEAFF.

The chain has TRBV19 and TRBJ1-4, with D tentatively TRBD1 (6 bases). V lost 7 bases, J lost 7 bases, and 22 bases lay in between. The CDR3 has 16 amino acids. Germline lookup yields CDR1 LNHDA and CDR2 SQIVND (reference sequence). Here the CDR3 reads CASTTAPRGRGEKLFF. The CDR3 DNA sequence: TGTGCCAGTACCACGGCCCCCCGGGGGCGAGGTGAAAAACTGTTTTTT.

This rearrangement joins TRBV9 to TRBJ2-7; 13 nucleotides match TRBD2. Germline V CDR1 and CDR2: SGDLS, YYNGEE. The V and J ends lost 0 bases and 7 bases, in that order; junction bases with no gene match: 4. The CDR3 spans 15 residues. The CDR3 here is CASSVGTSGRGEQYF. The CDR3 DNA reads TGTGCCAGCAGCGTAGGTACTAGCGGGAGGGGAGAGCAGTACTTC.